The 17 T cell receptor beta chains below were found in one sample sequenced in a study of blood T cell repertoires in COVID-19. Clones were sequenced by immunoSEQ multiplex PCR, and TCRdb holds only the in-frame ones, with some missing. The sample lists some 250,000 clones; around 88% were seen once. The sample consisted of PBMCs or T cells enriched from blood (not recorded which). The receptor set was obtained from a middle-aged man who had recovered from COVID-19.

The chain recombines TRBV9 with TRBJ2-1; 8 nucleotides align to TRBD2. From germline, CDR1 is SGDLS and CDR2 YYNGEE. The junction had 7 bases not matched to a gene; V was cut back by 3 bases and J by 5 bases. This CDR3 region has 15 residues. CDR3 DNA: TGTGCCAGCAGCGCCCGGGAGGGCCGGGACAATGAGCAGTTCTTC. Protein: CASSAREGRDNEQFF.

The chain is built from TRBV6-6 and TRBJ1-2; TRBD1 might be the D (6 bases). CDR3 length equals 15 residues. The V end was cut by 1 base, the J end by 0 bases, with 9 bases between. Germline values: CDR1 MNHNY, CDR2 SVGAGI (reference sequence). The CDR3 nucleotides read TGTGCCAGCAGTTACTGGACAGATGCTAACTATGGCTACACCTTC. Its translation is CASSYWTDANYGYTF.

The genes are TRBV24-1 and TRBJ2-1, with a possible D match to TRBD2 (6 bases). Between the trimmed V and J ends, which lost 3 bases and 0 bases, there was a span of 14 bases. The germline CDR1 and CDR2 sequences are KGHDR and SFDVKD. The CDR3 totals 17 residues. The DNA of the CDR3 is TGTGCCACCAGTGATGCCTGGGCGGGGCGCTCCTACAATGAGCAGTTCTTC. Residues: CATSDAWAGRSYNEQFF.

The table lists this clone with a few counts. This rearrangement joins TRBV5-1 to TRBJ1-1; 8 nucleotides align to TRBD1. The V and J ends lost 4 bases and 1 base, in that order; junction bases with no gene match: 6. The length of the CDR3 is 15 residues. Germline-derived CDR1 and CDR2 are SGHRS and YFSETQ. The CDR3 protein is CASSTSGTGNTEAFF. The CDR3 DNA reads TGCGCCAGCAGCACCTCCGGGACAGGGAACACTGAAGCTTTCTTT.

J is TRBJ1-3 and V is TRBV9; D call uncertain. Germline values: CDR1 SGDLS, CDR2 YYNGEE. Between the trimmed V and J ends, which lost 6 bases and 4 bases, there was a span of 23 bases. The CDR3 loop spans 17 amino acids. The CDR3 loop reads CASTRRAGGIVGNTIYF. As DNA, the CDR3 is TGTGCCAGCACCCGCCGCGCGGGAGGGATCGTCGGAAACACCATATATTTT.

This sequence joins TRBV9 and TRBJ2-7; maybe TRBD2 (6 bases). Germline V gene lookup returns CDR1 SGDLS and CDR2 YYNGEE. This CDR3 is 15 amino acids long. With 4 bases removed from V and 3 bases from J, the gap between germline ends came to 17 bases. CDR3 DNA: TGTGCCAGCAGCCAGGGAGGTAGTGGTTTCTACGAGCAGTACTTC. Residues: CASSQGGSGFYEQYF.

The chain employs TRBV15 and TRBJ1-4, with D possibly being TRBD1 (5 bases). From germline, CDR1 is LNHNV and CDR2 YYDKDF (reference sequence). This CDR3 comprises 14 residues. V was trimmed by 3 bases and J by 5 bases, leaving 10 bases between them. As DNA, the CDR3 is TGTGCCACCAGCAGGTCAGGGAGGAATGAAAAACTGTTTTTT. It encodes CATSRSGRNEKLFF.

The rearrangement links TRBV24-1 to TRBJ1-5; 7 bases map to TRBD1. The V and J ends lost 4 bases and 3 bases, in that order; junction bases with no gene match: 5. The CDR3 is made up of 15 amino acids. Germline V gives CDR1 KGHDR, CDR2 SFDVKD. The CDR3 reads CATSDRQGLNQPQHF. The DNA of the CDR3 is TGTGCCACCAGTGACCGACAGGGACTCAATCAGCCCCAGCATTTT.

The V and J genes are TRBV10-3 and TRBJ1-2; TRBD1 aligns across 10 bases. The V gene end was trimmed by 4 bases and the J gene end by 7 bases; junction bases not matched to a gene: 3. Per germline, CDR1 ENHRY and CDR2 SYGVKD. This CDR3 has 13 amino acids. CDR3 loop: CAISGTGGTGYTF. The CDR3 DNA is TGTGCCATCAGTGGGACAGGGGGAACTGGCTACACCTTC.

CDR3 loop: CASSPDRGRFYEQYF. In DNA, the CDR3 is TGTGCCAGCAGCCCGGACAGGGGGCGATTTTACGAGCAGTACTTC. This chain uses TRBV7-9 with TRBJ2-7; 11 bases match TRBD1. Germline values: CDR1 SEHNR, CDR2 FQNEAQ (reference sequence). With V trimmed by 5 bases and J by 4 bases, 7 bases remained unmatched. The CDR3 sequence is 15 residues long. Combining the CDR3 with reference TRBV7-9 and TRBJ2-7 gives the whole variable domain DTGVSQNPRHKITKRGQNVTFRCDPISEHNRLYWYRQTLGQGPEFLTYFQNEAQLEKSRLLSDRFSAERPKGSFSTLEIQRTEQGDSAMYLCASSPDRGRFYEQYFGPGTRLTVT.

The V gene is TRBV6-5, the J gene TRBJ2-6, with 7 bases aligning to TRBD1. The CDR3 consists of 14 residues. Germline CDR1 and CDR2: MNHEY and SVGAGI. V dropped 6 bases and J dropped 3; count of bases not matched to a gene: 2. Written as DNA, the CDR3 is TGTGCCAGCAGAGACAGGGTTGGGGCCAACGTCCTGACTTTC. This translates into CASRDRVGANVLTF.

J is TRBJ2-7 and V is TRBV7-2, with D perhaps matching TRBD2 (7 bases). V dropped 5 bases and J dropped 3 bases, with 17 bases sitting between them. CDR1 is SGHTA and CDR2 is FQGNSA in the germline V gene. The CDR3 extends over 15 amino acids. For the CDR3, the DNA is TGTGCCAGCAGCCTACAGGGAGGGGGGCTCTACGAGCAGTACTTC. Translated: CASSLQGGGLYEQYF.

The V call is TRBV9, the J call TRBJ1-2, with D possibly matching TRBD1 (5 bases). Germline V gene data show CDR1 as SGDLS and CDR2 as YYNGEE. V shed 3 bases and J shed 4 bases, with 16 bases lying between them. The length of the CDR3 is 15 residues. The CDR3 protein is CASSAGLPAVYGYTF. In nucleotides, the CDR3 is TGTGCCAGCAGCGCGGGACTCCCGGCGGTCTATGGCTACACCTTC.

V is TRBV7-9 and J is TRBJ2-3; 12 bases align to TRBD2. V trimming: 5 bases; J trimming: 7 bases; junction bases outside the gene matches: 10. The CDR3 length is 16 residues. CDR1 is SEHNR and CDR2 is FQNEAQ in the germline V gene (reference sequence). The CDR3 protein is CASSTRLAGEVNTQYF. Here the CDR3 DNA reads TGTGCCAGCAGCACCCGACTAGCGGGAGAGGTCAATACGCAGTATTTT.

The V and J genes are TRBV5-1 and TRBJ1-6; no clear D. CDR3 length: 13 amino acids. Trimming took off 0 bases at V and 9 bases at J, with 7 bases between the two ends. Looked up from germline, CDR1 is SGHRS and CDR2 is YFSETQ. CDR3 in DNA: TGCGCCAGCAGCTTGGCAACCGGTTCACCCCTCCACTTT. It is translated as CASSLATGSPLHF.

This chain connects TRBV4-1 to TRBJ1-2, with TRBD1 matching over 11 bases. CDR1 MGHRA and CDR2 YSYEKL come from the germline V gene. Germline trimming cut 2 bases from V and 2 bases from J; bases unmatched to any gene: 7. CDR3 length: 17 amino acids. CDR3 in amino acids: CASSQRTGGSLNYGYTF. Written as DNA, the CDR3 is TGCGCCAGCAGCCAAAGGACAGGGGGCTCGCTCAACTATGGCTACACCTTC.

This clone is a singleton in its sample. The chain employs TRBV7-2 and TRBJ2-7, with 7 bases matching TRBD1. The junction had 5 bases not matched to a gene; V was cut back by 0 bases and J by 0 bases. Per the germline V gene, CDR1 is SGHTA and CDR2 is FQGNSA. The CDR3 length is 16 residues. In nucleotides, the CDR3 is TGTGCCAGCAGCTTAGCCCCCGGGACAGCCTCCTACGAGCAGTACTTC. It yields the protein CASSLAPGTASYEQYF.